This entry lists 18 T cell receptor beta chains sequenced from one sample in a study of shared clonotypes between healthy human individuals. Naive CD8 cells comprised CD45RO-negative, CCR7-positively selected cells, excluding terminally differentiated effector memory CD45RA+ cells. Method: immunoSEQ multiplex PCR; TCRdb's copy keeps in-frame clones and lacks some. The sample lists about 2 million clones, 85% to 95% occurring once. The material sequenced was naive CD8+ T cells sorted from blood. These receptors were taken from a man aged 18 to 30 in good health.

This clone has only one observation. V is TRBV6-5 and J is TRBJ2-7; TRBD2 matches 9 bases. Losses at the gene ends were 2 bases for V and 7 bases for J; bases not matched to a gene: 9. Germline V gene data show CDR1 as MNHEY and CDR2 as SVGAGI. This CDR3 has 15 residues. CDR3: CASSYQTSGIGEQYF. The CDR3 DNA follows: TGTGCCAGCAGTTACCAGACTAGCGGCATAGGGGAGCAGTACTTC.

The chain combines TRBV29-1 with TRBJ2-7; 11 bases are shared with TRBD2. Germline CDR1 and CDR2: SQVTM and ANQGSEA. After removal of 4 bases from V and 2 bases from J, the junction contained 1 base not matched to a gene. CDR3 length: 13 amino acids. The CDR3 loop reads CSVVGLAAYEQYF. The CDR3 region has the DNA TGCAGCGTTGTGGGACTAGCGGCCTACGAGCAGTACTTC.

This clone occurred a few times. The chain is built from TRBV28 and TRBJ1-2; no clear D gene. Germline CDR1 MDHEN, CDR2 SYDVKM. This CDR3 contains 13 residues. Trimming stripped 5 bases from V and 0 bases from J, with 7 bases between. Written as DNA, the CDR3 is TGTGCCAGCAGTCGGCCGACTAACTATGGCTACACCTTC. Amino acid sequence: CASSRPTNYGYTF.

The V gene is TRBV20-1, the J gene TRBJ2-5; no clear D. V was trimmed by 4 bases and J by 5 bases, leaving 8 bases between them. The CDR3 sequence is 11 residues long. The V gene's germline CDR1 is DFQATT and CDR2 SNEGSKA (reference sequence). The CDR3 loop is CSAKIVETQYF. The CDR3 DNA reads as TGCAGTGCTAAAATTGTCGAGACCCAGTACTTC.

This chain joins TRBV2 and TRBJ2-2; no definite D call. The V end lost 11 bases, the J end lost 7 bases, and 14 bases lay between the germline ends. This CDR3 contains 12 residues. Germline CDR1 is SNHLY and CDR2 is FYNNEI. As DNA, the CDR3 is TGTGCCGCGTTAGGTCCGGGCGGGGAGCTGTTTTTT. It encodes CAALGPGGELFF.

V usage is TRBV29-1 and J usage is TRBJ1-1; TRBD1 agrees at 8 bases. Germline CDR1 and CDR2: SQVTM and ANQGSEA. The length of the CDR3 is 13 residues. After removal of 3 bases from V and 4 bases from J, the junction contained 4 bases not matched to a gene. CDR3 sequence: CSVDIQGATEAFF. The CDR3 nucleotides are TGCAGCGTTGATATCCAGGGGGCCACTGAAGCTTTCTTT.

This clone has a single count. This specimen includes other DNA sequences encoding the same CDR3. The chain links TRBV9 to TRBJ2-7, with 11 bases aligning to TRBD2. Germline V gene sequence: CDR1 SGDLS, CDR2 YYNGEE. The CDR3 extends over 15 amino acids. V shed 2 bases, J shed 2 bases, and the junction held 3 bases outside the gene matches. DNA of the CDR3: TGTGCCAGCAGCGTGGGACTAGCGGACACCTACGAGCAGTACTTC. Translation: CASSVGLADTYEQYF.

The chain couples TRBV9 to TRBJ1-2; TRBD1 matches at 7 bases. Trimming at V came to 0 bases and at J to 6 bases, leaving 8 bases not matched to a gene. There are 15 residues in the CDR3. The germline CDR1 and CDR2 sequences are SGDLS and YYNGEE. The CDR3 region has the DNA TGTGCCAGCAGCGTAGCTATAGGGGGCGCGGATGGCTACACCTTC. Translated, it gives CASSVAIGGADGYTF.

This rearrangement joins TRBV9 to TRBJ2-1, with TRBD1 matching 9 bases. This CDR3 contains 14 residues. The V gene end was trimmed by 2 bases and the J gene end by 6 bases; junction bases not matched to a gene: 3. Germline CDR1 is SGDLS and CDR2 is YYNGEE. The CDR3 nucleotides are TGTGCCAGCAGCGTTATGACAGGGGGCAATGAGCAGTTCTTC. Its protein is CASSVMTGGNEQFF.

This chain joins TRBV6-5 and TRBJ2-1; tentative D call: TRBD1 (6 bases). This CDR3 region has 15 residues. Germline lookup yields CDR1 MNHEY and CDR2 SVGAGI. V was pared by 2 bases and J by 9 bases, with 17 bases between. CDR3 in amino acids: CASSYPQGTDGEQFF. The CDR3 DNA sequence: TGTGCCAGCAGTTACCCACAGGGAACGGATGGTGAGCAGTTCTTC.

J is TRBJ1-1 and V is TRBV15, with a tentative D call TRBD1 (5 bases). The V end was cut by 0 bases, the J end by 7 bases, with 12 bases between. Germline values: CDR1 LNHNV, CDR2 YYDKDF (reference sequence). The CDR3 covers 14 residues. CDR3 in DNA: TGTGCCACCAGCAGAGATCGCGTGACAGTTGAAGCTTTCTTT. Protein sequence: CATSRDRVTVEAFF.

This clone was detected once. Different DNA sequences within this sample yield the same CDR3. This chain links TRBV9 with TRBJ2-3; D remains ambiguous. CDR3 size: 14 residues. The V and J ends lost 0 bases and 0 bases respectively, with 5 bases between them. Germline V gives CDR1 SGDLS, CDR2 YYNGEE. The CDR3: CASSVAGSTDTQYF. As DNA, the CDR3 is TGTGCCAGCAGCGTAGCTGGGAGCACAGATACGCAGTATTTT.

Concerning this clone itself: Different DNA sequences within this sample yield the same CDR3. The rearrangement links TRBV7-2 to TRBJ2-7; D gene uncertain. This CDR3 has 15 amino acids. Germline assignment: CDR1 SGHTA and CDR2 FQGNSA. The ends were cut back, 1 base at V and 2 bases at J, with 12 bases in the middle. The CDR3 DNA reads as TGTGCCAGCAGCTTAGATCTCGGCCCTACCTACGAGCAGTACTTC. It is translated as CASSLDLGPTYEQYF.

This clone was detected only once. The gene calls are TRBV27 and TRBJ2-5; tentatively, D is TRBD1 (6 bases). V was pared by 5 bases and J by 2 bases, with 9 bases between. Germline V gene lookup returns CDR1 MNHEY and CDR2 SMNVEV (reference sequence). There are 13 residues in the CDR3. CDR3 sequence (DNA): TGTGCCAGCAGTCCGGACAGTCAAGAGACCCAGTACTTC. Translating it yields CASSPDSQETQYF.

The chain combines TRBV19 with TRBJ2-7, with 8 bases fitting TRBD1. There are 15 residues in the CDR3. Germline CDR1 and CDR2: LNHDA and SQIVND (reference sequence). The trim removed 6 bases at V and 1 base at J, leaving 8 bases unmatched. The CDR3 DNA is TGTGCCAGTAGCTACGGACAGGGTGCATCCTACGAGCAGTACTTC. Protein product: CASSYGQGASYEQYF.

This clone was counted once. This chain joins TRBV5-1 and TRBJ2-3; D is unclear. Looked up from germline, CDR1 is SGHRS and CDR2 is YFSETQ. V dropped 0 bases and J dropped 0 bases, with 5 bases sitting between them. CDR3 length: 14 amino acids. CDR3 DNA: TGCGCCAGCAGCTTGGTGTCTAGCACAGATACGCAGTATTTT. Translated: CASSLVSSTDTQYF. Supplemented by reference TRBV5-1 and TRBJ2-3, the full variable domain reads KAGVTQTPRYLIKTRGQQVTLSCSPISGHRSVSWYQQTPGQGLQFLFEYFSETQRNKGNFPGRFSGRQFSNSRSEMNVSTLELGDSALYLCASSLVSSTDTQYFGPGTRLTVL.

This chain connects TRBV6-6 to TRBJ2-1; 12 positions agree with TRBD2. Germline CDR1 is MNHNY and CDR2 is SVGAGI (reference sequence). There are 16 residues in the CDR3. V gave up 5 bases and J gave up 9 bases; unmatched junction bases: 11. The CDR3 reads CASSRLAGGTGGEQFF. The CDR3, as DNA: TGTGCCAGCAGTCGCCTAGCGGGGGGGACGGGAGGTGAGCAGTTCTTC.

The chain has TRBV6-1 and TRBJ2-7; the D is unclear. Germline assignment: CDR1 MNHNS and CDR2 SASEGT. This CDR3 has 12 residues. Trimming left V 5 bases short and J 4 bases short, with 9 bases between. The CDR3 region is CASSLHPYEQYF. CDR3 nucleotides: TGTGCCAGCAGTTTGCATCCTTACGAGCAGTACTTC.